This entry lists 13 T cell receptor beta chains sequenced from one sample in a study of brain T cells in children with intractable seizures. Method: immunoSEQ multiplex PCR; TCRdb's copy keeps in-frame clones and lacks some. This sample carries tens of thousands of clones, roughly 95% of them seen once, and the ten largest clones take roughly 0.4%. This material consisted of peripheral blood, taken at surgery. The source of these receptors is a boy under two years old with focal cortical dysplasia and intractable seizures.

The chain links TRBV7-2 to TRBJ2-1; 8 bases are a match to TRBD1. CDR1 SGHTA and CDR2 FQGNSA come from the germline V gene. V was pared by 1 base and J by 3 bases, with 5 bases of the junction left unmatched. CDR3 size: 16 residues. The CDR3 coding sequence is TGTGCCAGCAGCTTAGGTTCGACAGGGGTCTACAATGAGCAGTTCTTC. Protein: CASSLGSTGVYNEQFF.

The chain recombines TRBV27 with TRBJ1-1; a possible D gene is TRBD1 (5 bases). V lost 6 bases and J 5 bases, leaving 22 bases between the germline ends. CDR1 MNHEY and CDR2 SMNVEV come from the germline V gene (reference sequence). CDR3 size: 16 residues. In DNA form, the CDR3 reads TGTGCCAGCAGCTCTAGTGCGGGGGGTAGTGGGACTGAAGCTTTCTTT. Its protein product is CASSSSAGGSGTEAFF.

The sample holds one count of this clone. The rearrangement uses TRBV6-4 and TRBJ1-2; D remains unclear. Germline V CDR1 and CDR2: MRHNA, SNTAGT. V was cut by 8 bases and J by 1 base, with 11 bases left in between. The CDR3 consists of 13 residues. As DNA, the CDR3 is TGTGCCAGCGCCCCTCGGGGTAACTATGGCTACACCTTC. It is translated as CASAPRGNYGYTF.

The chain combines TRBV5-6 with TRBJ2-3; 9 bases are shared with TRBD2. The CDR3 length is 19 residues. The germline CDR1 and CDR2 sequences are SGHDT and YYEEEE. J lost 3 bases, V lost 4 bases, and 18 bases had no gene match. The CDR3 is CASSGGGLAGTSWTDTQYF. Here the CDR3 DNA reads TGTGCCAGCAGCGGGGGTGGTCTAGCGGGAACCTCGTGGACAGATACGCAGTATTTT.

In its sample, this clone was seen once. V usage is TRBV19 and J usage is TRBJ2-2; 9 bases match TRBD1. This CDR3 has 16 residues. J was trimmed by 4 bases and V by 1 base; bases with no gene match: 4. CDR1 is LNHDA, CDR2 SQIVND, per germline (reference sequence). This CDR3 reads CASSIGDRAITGELFF. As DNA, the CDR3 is TGTGCCAGTAGTATAGGGGACAGGGCCATCACCGGGGAGCTGTTTTTT.

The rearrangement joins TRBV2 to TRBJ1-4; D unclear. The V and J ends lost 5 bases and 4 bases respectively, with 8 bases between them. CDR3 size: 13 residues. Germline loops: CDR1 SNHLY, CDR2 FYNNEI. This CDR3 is CASSRNVNEKLFF. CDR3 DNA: TGTGCCAGCAGTCGGAACGTTAATGAAAAACTGTTTTTT.

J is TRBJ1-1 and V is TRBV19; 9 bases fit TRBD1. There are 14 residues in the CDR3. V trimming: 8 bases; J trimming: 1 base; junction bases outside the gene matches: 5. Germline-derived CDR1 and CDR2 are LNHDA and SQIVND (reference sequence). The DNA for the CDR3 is TGTGCCAGTCTGACAGGGGGAGGGAACACTGAAGCTTTCTTT. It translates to CASLTGGGNTEAFF.

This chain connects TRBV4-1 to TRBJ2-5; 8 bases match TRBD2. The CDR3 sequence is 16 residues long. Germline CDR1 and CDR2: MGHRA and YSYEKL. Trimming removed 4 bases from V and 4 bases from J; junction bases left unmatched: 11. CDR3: CASSPSSGTLRETQYF. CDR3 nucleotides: TGCGCCAGCAGCCCCAGTAGCGGGACCTTACGAGAGACCCAGTACTTC.

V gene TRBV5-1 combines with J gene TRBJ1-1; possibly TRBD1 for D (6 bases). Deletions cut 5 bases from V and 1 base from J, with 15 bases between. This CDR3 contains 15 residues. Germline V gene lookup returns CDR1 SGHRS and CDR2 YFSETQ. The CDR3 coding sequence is TGCGCCAGCAGAGGGACCGGGACACCGAACACTGAAGCTTTCTTT. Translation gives CASRGTGTPNTEAFF.

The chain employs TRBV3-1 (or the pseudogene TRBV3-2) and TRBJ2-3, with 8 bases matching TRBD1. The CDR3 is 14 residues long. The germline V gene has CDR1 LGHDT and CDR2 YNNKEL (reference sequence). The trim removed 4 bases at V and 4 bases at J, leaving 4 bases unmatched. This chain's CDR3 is CASSPDRGADTQYF. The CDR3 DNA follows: TGTGCCAGCAGCCCAGACAGGGGCGCAGATACGCAGTATTTT.

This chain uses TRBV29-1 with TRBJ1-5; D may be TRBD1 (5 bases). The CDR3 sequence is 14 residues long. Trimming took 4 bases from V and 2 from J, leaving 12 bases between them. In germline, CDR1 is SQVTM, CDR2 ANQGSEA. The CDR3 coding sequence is TGCAGCGTTGGGGGGGGAGGTCGCAATCAGCCCCAGCATTTT. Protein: CSVGGGGRNQPQHF.

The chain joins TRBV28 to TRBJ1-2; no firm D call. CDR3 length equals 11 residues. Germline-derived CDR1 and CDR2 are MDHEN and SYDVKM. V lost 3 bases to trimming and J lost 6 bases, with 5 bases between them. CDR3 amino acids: CASSLADGYTF. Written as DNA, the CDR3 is TGTGCCAGCAGTTTGGCGGATGGCTACACCTTC.

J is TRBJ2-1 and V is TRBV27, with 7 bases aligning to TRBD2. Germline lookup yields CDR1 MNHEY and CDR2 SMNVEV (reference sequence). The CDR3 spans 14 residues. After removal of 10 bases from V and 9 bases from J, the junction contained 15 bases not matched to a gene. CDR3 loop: CAIAQGGPRLEQFF. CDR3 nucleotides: TGTGCCATCGCTCAGGGAGGGCCTCGGCTTGAGCAGTTCTTC.